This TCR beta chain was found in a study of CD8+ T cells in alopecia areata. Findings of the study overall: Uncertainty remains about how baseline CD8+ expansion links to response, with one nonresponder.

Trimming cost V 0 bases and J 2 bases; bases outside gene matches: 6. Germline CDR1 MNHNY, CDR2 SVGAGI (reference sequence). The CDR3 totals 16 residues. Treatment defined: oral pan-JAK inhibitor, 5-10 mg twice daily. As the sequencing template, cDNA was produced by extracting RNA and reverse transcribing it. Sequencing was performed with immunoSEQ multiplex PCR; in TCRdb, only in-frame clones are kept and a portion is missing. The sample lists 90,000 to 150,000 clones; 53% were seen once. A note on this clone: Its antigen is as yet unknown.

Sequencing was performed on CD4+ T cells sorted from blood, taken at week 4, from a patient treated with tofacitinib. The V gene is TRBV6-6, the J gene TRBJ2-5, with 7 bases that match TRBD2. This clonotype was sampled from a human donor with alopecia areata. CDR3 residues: CASSYSVTSRQETQYF. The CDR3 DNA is TGTGCCAGCAGTTACTCTGTGACTAGCCGGCAAGAGACCCAGTACTTC.